This TCR beta chain appears in the sequencing data of a study of post-analysis software for immune sequencing data. Points from the study as a whole: Among 5 or 6 TRBV segments more frequent in patients than controls were TRBV5-6, TRBV5-1 and TRBV20-1. Samples made in the same batch grouped tightly together by F measure. There was significantly lower normalized Chao1 diversity in multiple sclerosis patients than in controls.

Every TCR beta cDNA library bore unique molecular identifiers. TCRdb reprocessed the PCR reads with MiXCR, giving one entry per CDR3 protein. The data contain more than 450,000 distinct CDR3 sequences, approximately 31% of them singletons. The CDR3 consists of 14 residues. The germline CDR1 and CDR2 sequences are SGHKS and YYEKEE (reference sequence). V gave up 5 bases and J gave up 2 bases, with 11 bases separating them. With respect to this clonotype: The target antigen is unknown.

The source is a girl between 2 and 17 years old with multiple sclerosis. Specimen: blood. The rearrangement uses TRBV5-5 and TRBJ1-5; D possibly corresponds to TRBD1 (6 bases). CDR3: CASRPGVGNQPQHF. The CDR3 DNA follows: TGTGCCAGCAGACCAGGGGTGGGCAATCAGCCCCAGCATTTT.